This T cell receptor (beta chain) was recovered during a study of graft-versus-host responses after intestinal transplantation. In the study overall: Recipients got multivisceral, liver-intestinal, or isolated intestinal transplants.

The authors processed graft tissue to release intraepithelial and lamina propria lymphocytes. Data came from immunoSEQ multiplex PCR; TCRdb stores just in-frame clones and leaves some out. The data show 60,000 to 65,000 clones, roughly 90% seen once. Germline values: CDR1 SGHAT, CDR2 FQNNGV. V was shortened by 6 bases and J by 5 bases, with 19 bases between the two germline ends. The CDR3 extends over 15 amino acids. The clonotype was recovered from a human patient who received an intestinal transplant, so some T cells may come from the graft donor. The source material was ileum tissue, sampled approximately 56 weeks after transplant. The rearrangement links TRBV11-2 to TRBJ1-1; the D gene is possibly TRBD1 (6 bases). CDR3 sequence (DNA): TGTGCCAGCAGAGAGACGGGGGCGGGTAGGACTGAAGCTTTCTTT. Its translation is CASRETGAGRTEAFF.